The 13 T cell receptor beta chains listed next were all sequenced from one sample in a study of cytomegalovirus exposure and HLA in healthy donors. A multiplex PCR was run with 60 Vbeta primers and 13 Jbeta primers. The assay was immunoSEQ multiplex PCR, and TCRdb's table has in-frame clones only and misses some. The sample consists of tens of thousands of clones, 80% of them appearing once. The sequencing input was PBMCs. Receptor source: a male donor in good health and CMV-seronegative.

The rearrangement joins TRBV6-5 to TRBJ1-2; D is unclear. V shed 2 bases and J shed 3 bases, with 13 bases lying between them. Germline V gene lookup returns CDR1 MNHEY and CDR2 SVGAGI. The CDR3 has 15 residues. The CDR3 loop is CASSYRRAADYGYTF. CDR3 in DNA: TGTGCCAGCAGTTACCGGCGAGCGGCGGACTATGGCTACACCTTC.

The chain links TRBV5-6 to TRBJ1-1, with TRBD1 matching 9 bases. The ends lost 4 bases at V and 7 bases at J; junction bases unmatched: 2. CDR1 and CDR2 from the germline V gene are SGHDT and YYEEEE. The CDR3 runs to 12 residues. The CDR3, as DNA: TGTGCCAGCAGCGGGACAGGGATTGAAGCTTTCTTT. It encodes CASSGTGIEAFF. Using reference TRBV5-6 and TRBJ1-1 for the parts outside the CDR3, the full variable domain is DAGVTQSPTHLIKTRGQQVTLRCSPKSGHDTVSWYQQALGQGPQFIFQYYEEEERQRGNFPDRFSGHQFPNYSSELNVNALLLGDSALYLCASSGTGIEAFFGQGTRLTVV.

This clone was recorded a few times. The rearrangement links TRBV5-1 to TRBJ2-3; D perhaps matches TRBD2 (6 bases). Trimming pared 4 bases from V and 0 bases from J, leaving 12 bases between. Germline CDR1 reads SGHRS; CDR2 reads YFSETQ. There are 15 residues in the CDR3. DNA of the CDR3: TGCGCCAGCAGCATCGGGGGAGGTAGCACAGATACGCAGTATTTT. This gives the protein CASSIGGGSTDTQYF.

J is TRBJ2-7 and V is TRBV7-2, with unresolved D. Germline V lookup: CDR1 SGHTA, CDR2 FQGNSA. The V and J ends lost 5 bases and 6 bases respectively, with 11 bases between them. The CDR3 consists of 12 residues. The CDR3 nucleotides are TGTGCCAGCAGCATCCCCCCGGGCGAGCAGTACTTC. The encoded protein is CASSIPPGEQYF.

This chain joins TRBV7-2 and TRBJ2-7, with 7 bases lining up with TRBD2. Trimming cost V 5 bases and J 0 bases; bases outside gene matches: 10. This CDR3 is 16 amino acids long. Germline CDR1 is SGHTA and CDR2 is FQGNSA. Here the CDR3 DNA reads TGTGCCAGCAGCCCGGGGGGTTCAAGGAGCTCCTACGAGCAGTACTTC. This gives the protein CASSPGGSRSSYEQYF.

The chain is built from TRBV5-1 and TRBJ1-1; D is perhaps TRBD1 (5 bases). Trimming removed 2 bases at V and 4 bases at J, with 12 bases between. The CDR3 has 14 amino acids. Germline CDR1 is SGHRS and CDR2 is YFSETQ. Written as DNA, the CDR3 is TGCGCCAGCAGCTTTAATCAGGGCAGCACTGAAGCTTTCTTT. The encoded protein is CASSFNQGSTEAFF.

This clone was recorded only once. This chain uses TRBV11-3 with TRBJ2-2; a weak D match, TRBD1 (5 bases). The CDR3 loop spans 14 amino acids. The ends were cut back, 4 bases at V and 2 bases at J, with 8 bases in the middle. Germline CDR1 and CDR2: SGHNT and YENEEA. The CDR3 nucleotides read TGTGCCAGCAGCTGGGGCCTTAACACCGGGGAGCTGTTTTTT. This sequence encodes CASSWGLNTGELFF.

This clone occurred a few times. The J gene is TRBJ1-1, the V gene TRBV28; 9 nucleotides match TRBD1. The germline V gene encodes CDR1 MDHEN and CDR2 SYDVKM. The CDR3 runs to 15 residues. After removal of 3 bases from V and 0 bases from J, the junction contained 2 bases not matched to a gene. CDR3 sequence reads: CASSLGQGMNTEAFF. Here the CDR3 DNA reads TGTGCCAGCAGTTTGGGACAGGGAATGAACACTGAAGCTTTCTTT.

Of note for this clone: The junction does not match germline at one end; this may be a read error. The chain is built from TRBV30 and TRBJ2-7; 8 nucleotides align to TRBD2. Looked up from germline, CDR1 is GTSNPN and CDR2 is SVGIG (reference sequence). CDR3 length: 13 residues. The CDR3, as DNA: TGTGCCACCAGACTAGCGAGTTCCTCCGAGCAGTACTTC. It encodes CATRLASSSEQYF. Full variable domain (remainder filled in from reference TRBV30 and TRBJ2-7): SQTIHQWPATLVQPVGSPLSLECTVEGTSNPNLYWYRQAAGRGLQLLFYSVGIGQISSEVPQNLSASRPQDRQFILSSKKLLLSDSGFYLCATRLASSSEQYFGPGTRLTVT.

The J gene is TRBJ1-2, the V gene TRBV10-3; D remains unclear. Germline V CDR1 and CDR2: ENHRY, SYGVKD. CDR3 size: 15 residues. Trimming removed 2 bases at V and 4 bases at J, with 14 bases between. CDR3 DNA: TGTGCCATCAGTGAGGGGGAGGTCAAATTCTATGGCTACACCTTC. Translated: CAISEGEVKFYGYTF.

This chain links TRBV2 with TRBJ1-2; D uncertain. Between the trimmed V and J ends, which lost 1 base and 0 bases, there was a span of 3 bases. Germline-derived CDR1 and CDR2 are SNHLY and FYNNEI. The CDR3 is 13 residues long. CDR3 nucleotide sequence: TGTGCCAGCAGTGAAGGAGCTAACTATGGCTACACCTTC. It specifies CASSEGANYGYTF. The complete variable domain, with remaining parts taken from reference TRBV2 and TRBJ1-2, reads EPEVTQTPSHQVTQMGQEVILRCVPISNHLYFYWYRQILGQKVEFLVSFYNNEISEKSEIFDDQFSVERPDGSNFTLKIRSTKLEDSAMYFCASSEGANYGYTFGSGTRLTVV.

The gene calls are TRBV7-2 and TRBJ2-1; TRBD2 aligns across 13 bases. Germline V gene sequence: CDR1 SGHTA, CDR2 FQGNSA. J was trimmed by 1 base and V by 5 bases; bases with no gene match: 5. This CDR3 region has 17 residues. This CDR3 is CASSRRTSGSSYNEQFF. DNA of the CDR3: TGTGCCAGCAGCCGGCGGACTAGCGGGAGTTCCTACAATGAGCAGTTCTTC.

This clone occurred a few times. This rearrangement joins TRBV2 to TRBJ1-1; TRBD1 might be the D (6 bases). V was trimmed by 5 bases and J by 5 bases, leaving 12 bases between them. This CDR3 contains 13 residues. CDR1 SNHLY and CDR2 FYNNEI come from the germline V gene. The CDR3 bases are TGTGCCAGCAGTAGACAGGCGAATACTGAAGCTTTCTTT. This encodes CASSRQANTEAFF. The full variable domain, rest sourced from reference TRBV2 and TRBJ1-1, is EPEVTQTPSHQVTQMGQEVILRCVPISNHLYFYWYRQILGQKVEFLVSFYNNEISEKSEIFDDQFSVERPDGSNFTLKIRSTKLEDSAMYFCASSRQANTEAFFGQGTRLTVV.